A single sample is the source of the 17 T cell receptor beta chains below, sequenced in a study of human T cells and chemical hapten exposure. TCRdb re-called the RACE reads with MiXCR, one entry per CDR3 protein. The sample contains some 400,000 distinct CDR3 sequences, about 4.8% of which appear only once. The time point is: patch test 1, 2 weeks after DPC sensitization. Treatment denoted: therapeutic diphenylcyclopropenone sensitization with weekly scalp DPC. The specimen comprised whole blood, sampled in connection with sensitization to the hapten diphenylcyclopropenone (DPC). The receptors stem from a woman aged 50 to 65 with alopecia areata. Some clones in this sample may be carry-over from other donors' samples.

This clonotype was picked up many times. The chain is built from TRBV4-2 and TRBJ1-5; D is uncertain. V gave up 0 bases and J gave up 1 base, with 7 bases separating them. The CDR3 covers 15 residues. Looked up from germline, CDR1 is LGHNA and CDR2 is YNFKEQ. CDR3 coding DNA: TGTGCCAGCAGCCAAGAGCGGTCGAGCAATCAGCCCCAGCATTTT. Amino acid sequence: CASSQERSSNQPQHF.

This clonotype was seen more than once but under ten times. The chain uses TRBV20-1 and TRBJ1-1, with D hard to call. This CDR3 is 14 amino acids long. Trimming shortened V by 2 bases and J by 8 bases, and 18 bases separated the two germline ends. Germline V gene sequence: CDR1 DFQATT, CDR2 SNEGSKA (reference sequence). CDR3 sequence: CSARKVRGNIEAFF. The DNA of the CDR3 is TGCAGTGCTAGAAAGGTCCGGGGTAACATAGAAGCTTTCTTT.

In this sample, this clonotype turned up many times. The rearrangement links TRBV7-9 to TRBJ1-4, with D possibly TRBD1 on 6 matching bases. Trimming left V 0 bases short and J 7 bases short, with 12 bases between. CDR1 is SEHNR and CDR2 is FQNEAQ in the germline V gene (reference sequence). This CDR3 region has 15 residues. CDR3 nucleotide sequence: TGTGCCAGCAGCTTAGCGCAGACAGGAGGTGAAAAACTGTTTTTT. It codes for CASSLAQTGGEKLFF. Variable domain in full (rest from reference TRBV7-9 and TRBJ1-4): DTGVSQNPRHKITKRGQNVTFRCDPISEHNRLYWYRQTLGQGPEFLTYFQNEAQLEKSRLLSDRFSAERPKGSFSTLEIQRTEQGDSAMYLCASSLAQTGGEKLFFGSGTQLSVL.

This clonotype was picked up a small number of times. This chain connects TRBV19 to TRBJ2-7; the D is unclear. Germline CDR1 reads LNHDA; CDR2 reads SQIVND (reference sequence). The CDR3 contains 17 residues. Trimming left V 5 bases short and J 0 bases short, with 20 bases between. The CDR3 nucleotides read TGTGCCAGTAGTCCCGTTCTCAGCCCCCCGAGCTCCTACGAGCAGTACTTC. Protein: CASSPVLSPPSSYEQYF.

This clonotype appeared many times. V is TRBV27 and J is TRBJ1-2; no clear D. The germline gives CDR1 MNHEY, CDR2 SMNVEV (reference sequence). V was trimmed by 5 bases and J by 4 bases, leaving 11 bases between them. The CDR3 is 13 residues long. The CDR3 nucleotides are TGTGCCAGCAGTGATGGACCGTTCTATGGCTACACCTTC. Protein sequence: CASSDGPFYGYTF.

This clonotype turned up a few times. The rearrangement uses TRBV5-1 and TRBJ2-5; D is ambiguous. The CDR3 is 14 residues long. Trimming cost V 0 bases and J 5 bases, with 11 bases left between them. Germline V gene lookup returns CDR1 SGHRS and CDR2 YFSETQ. CDR3 nucleotide sequence: TGCGCCAGCAGCTTGGCCCAATCCGGGGAGACCCAGTACTTC. This gives the protein CASSLAQSGETQYF.

The chain has TRBV7-9 and TRBJ2-3, with D possibly being TRBD1 or TRBD2 (6 bases each). This CDR3 is 14 amino acids long. Looked up from germline, CDR1 is SEHNR and CDR2 is FQNEAQ (reference sequence). V was trimmed by 2 bases and J by 4 bases, leaving 10 bases between them. For the CDR3, the DNA is TGTGCCAGCAGCTTAAGGGGGGCCTCAGATACGCAGTATTTT. This translates into CASSLRGASDTQYF.

This clonotype has more than one count but fewer than ten. The genes are TRBV5-6 and TRBJ1-5; possible D gene TRBD1, 5 bases. The CDR3 totals 15 residues. Germline V gene sequence: CDR1 SGHDT, CDR2 YYEEEE. Trimming left V 0 bases short and J 7 bases short, with 14 bases between. CDR3 DNA sequence: TGTGCCAGCAGCTTGGCGGGGGGTTCTTGGCAGCCCCAGCATTTT. Amino acid sequence: CASSLAGGSWQPQHF. The full variable domain, in which reference TRBV5-6 and TRBJ1-5 provide the parts outside the CDR3, is DAGVTQSPTHLIKTRGQQVTLRCSPKSGHDTVSWYQQALGQGPQFIFQYYEEEERQRGNFPDRFSGHQFPNYSSELNVNALLLGDSALYLCASSLAGGSWQPQHFGDGTRLSIL.

This clonotype was detected only a few times. The rearrangement links TRBV2 to TRBJ1-2; possible D gene TRBD1, 5 bases. V was pared by 6 bases and J by 3 bases, with 14 bases between. CDR3 size: 14 residues. Germline CDR1 is SNHLY and CDR2 is FYNNEI. CDR3 sequence reads: CASRFRDAYYGYTF. The CDR3 DNA sequence: TGTGCCAGCAGGTTCCGGGACGCATACTATGGCTACACCTTC. The variable domain in full, with the rest retrieved from reference TRBV2 and TRBJ1-2, is EPEVTQTPSHQVTQMGQEVILRCVPISNHLYFYWYRQILGQKVEFLVSFYNNEISEKSEIFDDQFSVERPDGSNFTLKIRSTKLEDSAMYFCASRFRDAYYGYTFGSGTRLTVV.

The table lists this clonotype with many counts. The rearrangement joins TRBV20-1 to TRBJ2-7; no clear D gene. V lost 0 bases, J lost 5 bases, and 11 bases lay in between. The germline V gene has CDR1 DFQATT and CDR2 SNEGSKA (reference sequence). The CDR3 totals 13 residues. The CDR3 region has the DNA TGCAGTGCTAGAGATTATGATGTCAACGAGCAGTACTTC. Amino acid sequence: CSARDYDVNEQYF.

The sample holds a few counts of this clonotype. The chain combines TRBV20-1 with TRBJ2-1; 11 nucleotides match TRBD2. The CDR3 is made up of 15 amino acids. Trimming at V came to 3 bases and at J to 4 bases, leaving 5 bases not matched to a gene. Germline CDR1 DFQATT, CDR2 SNEGSKA (reference sequence). In DNA, the CDR3 is TGCAGTGCTAGTTTTAGCGGGAGGGATTACAATGAGCAGTTCTTC. This sequence encodes CSASFSGRDYNEQFF.

This clonotype was recorded many times. V and J are TRBV27 and TRBJ1-5; TRBD1 is a possible D gene (6 bases). From germline, CDR1 is MNHEY and CDR2 SMNVEV (reference sequence). The CDR3 length is 14 residues. V shed 5 bases and J shed 7 bases, with 15 bases lying between them. For the CDR3, the DNA is TGTGCCAGCAGTCCAATAGGGGGGGAGCAGCCCCAGCATTTT. Protein sequence: CASSPIGGEQPQHF.

This clonotype appeared many times. This sequence joins TRBV29-1 and TRBJ2-2; no clear D gene. The CDR3 covers 11 residues. V was clipped by 6 bases and J by 10 bases, with 12 bases between them. CDR1 is SQVTM and CDR2 is ANQGSEA in the germline V gene. The CDR3 DNA sequence: TGCAGCGTCATGGGCCTGGAGGAGCTGTTTTTT. As protein: CSVMGLEELFF.

This clonotype was counted only a few times. The chain couples TRBV18 to TRBJ2-3; D unclear. From germline, CDR1 is KGHSH and CDR2 LQKENI. V was pared by 1 base and J by 1 base, with 9 bases between. The CDR3 is 15 amino acids. The CDR3 coding sequence is TGTGCCAGCTCACCACAGGGTATCGGCACAGATACGCAGTATTTT. Its translation: CASSPQGIGTDTQYF. The full variable domain, in which reference TRBV18 and TRBJ2-3 provide the parts outside the CDR3, is NAGVMQNPRHLVRRRGQEARLRCSPMKGHSHVYWYRQLPEEGLKFMVYLQKENIIDESGMPKERFSAEFPKEGPSILRIQQVVRGDSAAYFCASSPQGIGTDTQYFGPGTRLTVL.

At least ten counts were recorded for this clonotype. J is TRBJ2-3 and V is TRBV12-3 or TRBV12-4; TRBD2 matches at 13 bases. V shed 2 bases and J 1 base; nucleotides not matched to a gene: 9. The CDR3 has 19 residues. This chain's CDR3 is CASSLTRLAGGRGTDTQYF. CDR3 DNA: TGTGCCAGCAGTTTAACCCGACTAGCGGGGGGCCGGGGCACAGATACGCAGTATTTT.

V and J are TRBV24-1 and TRBJ2-3; maybe TRBD1 (6 bases). Trimming left V 4 bases short and J 0 bases short, with 7 bases between. The CDR3 has 14 residues. Per the germline V gene, CDR1 is KGHDR and CDR2 is SFDVKD. The chain's CDR3 is CATSEGTSTDTQYF. For the CDR3, the DNA is TGTGCCACCAGTGAAGGGACAAGCACAGATACGCAGTATTTT.

V and J are TRBV20-1 and TRBJ1-2; D remains unclear. V was shortened by 6 bases and J by 1 base, with 15 bases between the two germline ends. The CDR3 totals 14 residues. The germline V gene encodes CDR1 DFQATT and CDR2 SNEGSKA (reference sequence). In nucleotides, the CDR3 is TGCAGTGCCCCCCCCCCAGTAGTTAACTATGGCTACACCTTC. Its translation is CSAPPPVVNYGYTF.